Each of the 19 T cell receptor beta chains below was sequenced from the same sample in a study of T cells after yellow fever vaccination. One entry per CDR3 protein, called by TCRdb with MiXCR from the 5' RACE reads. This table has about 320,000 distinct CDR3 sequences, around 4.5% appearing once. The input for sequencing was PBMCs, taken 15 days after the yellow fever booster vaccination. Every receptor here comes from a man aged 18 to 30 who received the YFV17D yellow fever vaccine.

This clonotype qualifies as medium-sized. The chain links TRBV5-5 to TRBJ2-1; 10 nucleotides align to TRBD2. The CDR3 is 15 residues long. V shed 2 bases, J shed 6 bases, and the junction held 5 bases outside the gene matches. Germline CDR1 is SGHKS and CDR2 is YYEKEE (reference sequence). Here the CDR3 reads CASSFLSGGINEQFF. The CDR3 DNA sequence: TGTGCCAGCAGCTTTCTTAGCGGGGGGATCAATGAGCAGTTCTTC.

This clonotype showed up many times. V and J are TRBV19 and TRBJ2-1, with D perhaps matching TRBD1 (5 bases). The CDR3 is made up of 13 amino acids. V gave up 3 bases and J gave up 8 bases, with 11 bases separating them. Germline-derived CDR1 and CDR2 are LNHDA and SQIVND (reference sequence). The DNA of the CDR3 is TGTGCCAGTAGTATCGGCTGGGGCCATGAGCAGTTCTTC. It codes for CASSIGWGHEQFF.

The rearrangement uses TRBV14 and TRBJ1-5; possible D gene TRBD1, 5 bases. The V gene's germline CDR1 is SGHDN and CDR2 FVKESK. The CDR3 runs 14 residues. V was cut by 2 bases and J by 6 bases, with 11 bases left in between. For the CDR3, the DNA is TGTGCCAGCAGCCAATCAGGGTTGGGTCAGCCCCAGCATTTT. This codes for CASSQSGLGQPQHF.

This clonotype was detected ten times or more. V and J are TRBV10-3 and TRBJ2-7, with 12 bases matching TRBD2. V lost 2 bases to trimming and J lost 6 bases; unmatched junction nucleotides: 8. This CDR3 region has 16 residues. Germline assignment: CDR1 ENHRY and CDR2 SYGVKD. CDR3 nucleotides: TGTGCCATCAGTGAGCTGAGACTAGCGGGGGTGGGCGAGCAGTACTTC. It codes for CAISELRLAGVGEQYF.

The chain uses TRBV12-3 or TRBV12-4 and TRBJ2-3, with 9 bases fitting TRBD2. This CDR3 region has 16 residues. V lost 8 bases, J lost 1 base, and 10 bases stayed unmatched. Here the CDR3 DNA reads TGTGCCAGCTCAGCGGCGGGGGGGCCGGGCACAGATACGCAGTATTTT. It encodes CASSAAGGPGTDTQYF.

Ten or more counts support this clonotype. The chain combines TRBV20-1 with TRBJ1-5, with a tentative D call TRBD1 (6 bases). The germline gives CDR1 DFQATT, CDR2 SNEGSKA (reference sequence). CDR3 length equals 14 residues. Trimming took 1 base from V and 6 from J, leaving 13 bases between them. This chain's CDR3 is CSARGPGDTQPQHF. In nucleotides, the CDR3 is TGCAGTGCTAGAGGACCAGGGGACACTCAGCCCCAGCATTTT.

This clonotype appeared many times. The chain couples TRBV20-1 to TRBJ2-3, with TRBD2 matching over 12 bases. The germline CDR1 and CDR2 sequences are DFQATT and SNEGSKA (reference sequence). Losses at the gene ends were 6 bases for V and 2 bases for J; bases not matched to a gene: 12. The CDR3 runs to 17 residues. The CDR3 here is CSATRPGLAGHTDTQYF. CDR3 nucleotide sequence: TGCAGTGCAACACGTCCGGGACTAGCGGGCCACACAGATACGCAGTATTTT.

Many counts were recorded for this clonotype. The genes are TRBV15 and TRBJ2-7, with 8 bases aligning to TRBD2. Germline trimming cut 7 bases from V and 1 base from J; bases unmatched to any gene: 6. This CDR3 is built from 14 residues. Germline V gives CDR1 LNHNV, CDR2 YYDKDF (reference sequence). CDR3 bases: TGTGCCACCACCGCCGGGGGGGCATCCTACGAGCAGTACGTC. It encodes CATTAGGASYEQYV.

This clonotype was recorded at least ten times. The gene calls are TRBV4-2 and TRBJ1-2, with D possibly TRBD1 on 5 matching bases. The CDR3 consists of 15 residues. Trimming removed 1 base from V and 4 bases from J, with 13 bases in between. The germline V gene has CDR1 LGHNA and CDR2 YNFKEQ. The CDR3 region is CASSQVVGEGYGYTF. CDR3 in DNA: TGTGCCAGCAGCCAAGTCGTAGGGGAGGGCTATGGCTACACCTTC.

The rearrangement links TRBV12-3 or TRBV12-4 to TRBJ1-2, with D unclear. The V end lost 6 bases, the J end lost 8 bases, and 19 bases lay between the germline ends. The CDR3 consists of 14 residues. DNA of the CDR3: TGTGCCAGCAGATCTTTGGGCAGGTCGATAGGCTACACCTTC. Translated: CASRSLGRSIGYTF.

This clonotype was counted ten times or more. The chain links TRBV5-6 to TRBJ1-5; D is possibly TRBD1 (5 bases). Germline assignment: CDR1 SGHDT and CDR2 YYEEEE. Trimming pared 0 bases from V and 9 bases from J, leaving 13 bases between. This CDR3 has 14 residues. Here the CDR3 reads CASSLVGRDRPQHF. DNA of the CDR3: TGTGCCAGCAGCTTGGTTGGCAGGGACCGGCCCCAGCATTTT.

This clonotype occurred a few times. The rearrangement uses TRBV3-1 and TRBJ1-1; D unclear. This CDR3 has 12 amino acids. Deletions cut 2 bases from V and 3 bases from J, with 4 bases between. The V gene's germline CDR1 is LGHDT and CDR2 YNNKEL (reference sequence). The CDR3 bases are TGTGCCAGCAGCCAACTTGACACTGAAGCTTTCTTT. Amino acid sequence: CASSQLDTEAFF.

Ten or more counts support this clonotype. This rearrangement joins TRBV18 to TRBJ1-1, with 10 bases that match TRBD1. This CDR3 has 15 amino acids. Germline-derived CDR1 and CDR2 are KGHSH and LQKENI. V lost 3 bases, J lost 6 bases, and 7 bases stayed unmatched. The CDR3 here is CASSPQTGGRAEAFF. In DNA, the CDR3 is TGTGCCAGCTCACCTCAGACAGGGGGCAGAGCTGAAGCTTTCTTT. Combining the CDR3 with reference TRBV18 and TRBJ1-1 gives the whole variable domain NAGVMQNPRHLVRRRGQEARLRCSPMKGHSHVYWYRQLPEEGLKFMVYLQKENIIDESGMPKERFSAEFPKEGPSILRIQQVVRGDSAAYFCASSPQTGGRAEAFFGQGTRLTVV.

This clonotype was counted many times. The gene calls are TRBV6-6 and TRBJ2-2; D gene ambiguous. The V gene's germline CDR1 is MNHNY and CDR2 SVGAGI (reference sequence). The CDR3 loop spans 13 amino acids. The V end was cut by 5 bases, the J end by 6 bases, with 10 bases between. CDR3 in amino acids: CASSGTVSGELFF. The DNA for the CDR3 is TGTGCCAGCAGTGGTACGGTTTCCGGGGAGCTGTTTTTT.

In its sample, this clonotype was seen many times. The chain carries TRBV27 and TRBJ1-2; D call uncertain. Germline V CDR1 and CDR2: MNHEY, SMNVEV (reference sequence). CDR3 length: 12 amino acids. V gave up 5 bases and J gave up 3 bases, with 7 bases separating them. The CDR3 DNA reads TGTGCCAGCAGTGACCGCTACTATGGCTACACCTTC. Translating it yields CASSDRYYGYTF.

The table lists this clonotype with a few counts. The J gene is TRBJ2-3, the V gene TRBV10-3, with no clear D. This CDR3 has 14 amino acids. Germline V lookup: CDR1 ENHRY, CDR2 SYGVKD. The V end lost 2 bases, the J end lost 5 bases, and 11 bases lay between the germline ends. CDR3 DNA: TGTGCCATCAGTGAGAAGGGAAACGGAGATACGCAGTATTTT. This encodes CAISEKGNGDTQYF.

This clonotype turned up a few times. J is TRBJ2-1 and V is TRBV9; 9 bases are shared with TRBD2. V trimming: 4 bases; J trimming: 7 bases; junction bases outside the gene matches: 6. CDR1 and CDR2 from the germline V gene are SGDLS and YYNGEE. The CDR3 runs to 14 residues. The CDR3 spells CASSMAGGPNEQFF. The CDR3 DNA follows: TGTGCCAGCAGCATGGCGGGGGGGCCTAATGAGCAGTTCTTC.

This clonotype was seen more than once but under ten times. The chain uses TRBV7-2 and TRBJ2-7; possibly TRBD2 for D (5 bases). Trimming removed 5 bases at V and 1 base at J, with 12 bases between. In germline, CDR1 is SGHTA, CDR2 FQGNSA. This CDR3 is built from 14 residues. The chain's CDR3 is CASSPRDQSYEQYF. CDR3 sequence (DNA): TGTGCCAGCAGCCCCCGGGATCAGTCCTACGAGCAGTACTTC.

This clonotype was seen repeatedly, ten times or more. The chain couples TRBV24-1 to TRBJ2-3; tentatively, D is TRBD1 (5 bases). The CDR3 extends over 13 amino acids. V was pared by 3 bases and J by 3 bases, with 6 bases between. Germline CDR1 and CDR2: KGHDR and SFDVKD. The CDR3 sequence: CATSDRQTDTQYF. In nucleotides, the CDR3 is TGTGCCACCAGTGATCGACAGACAGATACGCAGTATTTT.